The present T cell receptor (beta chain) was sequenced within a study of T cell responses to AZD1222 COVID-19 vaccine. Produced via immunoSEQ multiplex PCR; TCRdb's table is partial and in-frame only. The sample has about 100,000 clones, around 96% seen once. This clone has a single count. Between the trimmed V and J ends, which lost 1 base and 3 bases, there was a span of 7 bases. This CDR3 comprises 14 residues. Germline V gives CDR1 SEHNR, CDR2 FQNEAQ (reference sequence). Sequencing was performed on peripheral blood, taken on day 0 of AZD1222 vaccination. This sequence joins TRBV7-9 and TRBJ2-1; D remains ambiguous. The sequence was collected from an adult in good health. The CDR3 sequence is CASSLGGGYNEQFF. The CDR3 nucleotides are TGTGCCAGCAGCTTAGGAGGTGGCTACAATGAGCAGTTCTTC.